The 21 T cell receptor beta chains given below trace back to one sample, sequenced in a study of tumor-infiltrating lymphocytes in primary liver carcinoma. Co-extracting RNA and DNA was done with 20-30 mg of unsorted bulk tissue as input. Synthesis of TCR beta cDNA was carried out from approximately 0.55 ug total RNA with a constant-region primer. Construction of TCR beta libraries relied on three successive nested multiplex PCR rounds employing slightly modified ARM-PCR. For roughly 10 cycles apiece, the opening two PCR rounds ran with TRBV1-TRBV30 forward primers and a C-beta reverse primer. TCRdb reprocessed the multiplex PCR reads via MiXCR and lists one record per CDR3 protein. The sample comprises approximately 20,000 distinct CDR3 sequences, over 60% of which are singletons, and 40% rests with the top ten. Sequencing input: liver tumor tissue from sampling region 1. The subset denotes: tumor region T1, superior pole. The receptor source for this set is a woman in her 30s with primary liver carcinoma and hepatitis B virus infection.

The CDR3 nucleotides are TGTGCCAGCAGTTCCGCCTTAGACAGGGGATGCCAGATAGGGCAGTATTTT. Translated, it gives CASSSALDRGCQIGQYF. V gene TRBV6-6 combines with J gene TRBJ2-3, with 8 bases identical to TRBD1. In germline, CDR1 is MNHNY, CDR2 SVGAGI (reference sequence). This CDR3 comprises 17 residues. Trimming cost V 4 bases and J 11 bases; bases outside gene matches: 20.

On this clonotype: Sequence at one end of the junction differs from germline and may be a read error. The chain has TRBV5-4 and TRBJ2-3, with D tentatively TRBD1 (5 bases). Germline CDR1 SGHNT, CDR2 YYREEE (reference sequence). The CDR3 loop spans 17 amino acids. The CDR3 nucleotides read TGTGTCAGCAGCGTAGACGGACATCCTCCACCCATAGATACGCAGTATTTT. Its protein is CVSSVDGHPPPIDTQYF.

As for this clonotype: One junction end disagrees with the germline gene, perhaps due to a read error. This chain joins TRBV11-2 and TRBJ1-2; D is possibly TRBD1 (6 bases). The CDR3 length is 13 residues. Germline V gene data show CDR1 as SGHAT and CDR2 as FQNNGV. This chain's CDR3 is CASTQRGGRGYTF. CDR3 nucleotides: TGTGCAAGCACTCAGAGGGGGGGTAGAGGCTACACCTTC.

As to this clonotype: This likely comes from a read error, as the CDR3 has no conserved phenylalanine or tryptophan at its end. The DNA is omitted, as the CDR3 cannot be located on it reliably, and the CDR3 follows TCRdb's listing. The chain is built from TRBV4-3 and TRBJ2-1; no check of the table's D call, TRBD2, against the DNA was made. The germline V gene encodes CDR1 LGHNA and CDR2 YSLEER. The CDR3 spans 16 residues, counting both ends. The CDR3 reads CASSQDAGSSYIEQFL.

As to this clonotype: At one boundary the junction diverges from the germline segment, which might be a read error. The CDR3 bases are TGTACCAGCAGCTTAGGGATAGTGAACACTGAAGCTTTCTTC. Translation gives CTSSLGIVNTEAFF. The chain combines TRBV5-6 with TRBJ1-1; D not resolved. This CDR3 is built from 14 residues. Germline V CDR1 and CDR2: SGHDT, YYEEEE.

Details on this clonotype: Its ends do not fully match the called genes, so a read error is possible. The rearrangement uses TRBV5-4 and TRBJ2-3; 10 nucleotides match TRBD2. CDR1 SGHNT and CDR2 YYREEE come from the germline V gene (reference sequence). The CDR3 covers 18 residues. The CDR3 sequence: CASSNPAASGGRTDTQYF. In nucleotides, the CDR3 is TGTGCCAGCAGTAACCCGGCGGCTAGCGGGGGTAGGACAGATACACAGTATTTT. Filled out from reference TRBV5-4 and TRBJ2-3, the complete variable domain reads ETGVTQSPTHLIKTRGQQVTLRCSSQSGHNTVSWYQQALGQGPQFIFQYYREEENGRGNFPPRFSGLQFPNYSSELNVNALELDDSALYLCASSNPAASGGRTDTQYFGPGTRLTVL.

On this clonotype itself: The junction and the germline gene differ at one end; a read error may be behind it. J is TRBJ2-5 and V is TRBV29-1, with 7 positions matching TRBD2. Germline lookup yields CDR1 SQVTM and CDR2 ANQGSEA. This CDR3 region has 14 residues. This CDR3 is CSVVGLGGRETQYF. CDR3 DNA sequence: TGCAGCGTTGTTGGACTAGGTGGTCGTGAGACCCAGTACTTT.

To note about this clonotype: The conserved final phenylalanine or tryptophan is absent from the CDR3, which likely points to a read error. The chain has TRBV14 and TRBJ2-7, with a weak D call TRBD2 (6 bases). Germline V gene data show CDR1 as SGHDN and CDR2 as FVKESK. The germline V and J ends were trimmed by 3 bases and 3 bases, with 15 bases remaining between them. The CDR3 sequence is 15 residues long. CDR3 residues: CASSQAMGTDYEQYI. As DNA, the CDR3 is TGTGCCAGCAGCCAGGCGATGGGGACTGACTACGAGCAGTACATC.

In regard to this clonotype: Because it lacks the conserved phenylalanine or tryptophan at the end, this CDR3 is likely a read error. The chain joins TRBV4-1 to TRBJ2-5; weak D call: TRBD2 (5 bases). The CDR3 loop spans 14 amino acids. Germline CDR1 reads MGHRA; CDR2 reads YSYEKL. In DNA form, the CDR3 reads TGCGCCAGCAGTCAAGAAGAGAGGGCCGTGACTCAGTACTCC. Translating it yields CASSQEERAVTQYS.

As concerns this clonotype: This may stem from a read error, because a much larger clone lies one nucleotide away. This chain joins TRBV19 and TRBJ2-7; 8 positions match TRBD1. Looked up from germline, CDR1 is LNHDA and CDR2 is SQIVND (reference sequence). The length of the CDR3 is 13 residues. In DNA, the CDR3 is TGTGCCAGTAAAGACAGGGGATACCACGAGCCGTACTTC. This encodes CASKDRGYHEPYF.

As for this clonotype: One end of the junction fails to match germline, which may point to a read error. This chain's CDR3 is CAWSLTRGERYF. The CDR3 DNA reads as TGTGCCTGGAGTCTAACAAGGGGCGAGCGGTACTTC. The chain employs TRBV30 and TRBJ2-7; maybe TRBD1 (5 bases). CDR1 is GTSNPN, CDR2 SVGIG, per germline (reference sequence). The CDR3 length is 12 residues. The full variable domain, completed using reference TRBV30 and TRBJ2-7, is SQTIHQWPATLVQPVGSPLSLECTVEGTSNPNLYWYRQAAGRGLQLLFYSVGIGQISSEVPQNLSASRPQDRQFILSSKKLLLSDSGFYLCAWSLTRGERYFGPGTRLTVT.

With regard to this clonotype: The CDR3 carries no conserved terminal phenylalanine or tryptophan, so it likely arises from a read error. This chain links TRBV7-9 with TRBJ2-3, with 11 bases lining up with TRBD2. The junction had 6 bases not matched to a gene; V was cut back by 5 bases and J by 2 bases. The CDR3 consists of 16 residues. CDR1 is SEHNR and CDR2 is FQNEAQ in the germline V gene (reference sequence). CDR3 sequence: CASSLLLAGVTDTQYI. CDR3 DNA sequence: TGTGCCAGCAGCCTCTTACTAGCGGGAGTCACAGATACGCAGTATATT.

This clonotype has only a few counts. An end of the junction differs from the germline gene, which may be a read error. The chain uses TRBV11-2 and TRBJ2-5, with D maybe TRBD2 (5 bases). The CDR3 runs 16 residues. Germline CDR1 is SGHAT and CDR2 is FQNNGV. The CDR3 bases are TGTGCCAGCAGATCCCGGGAATCGGCCCACCAAGAGACGCAGTACTTC. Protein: CASRSRESAHQETQYF.

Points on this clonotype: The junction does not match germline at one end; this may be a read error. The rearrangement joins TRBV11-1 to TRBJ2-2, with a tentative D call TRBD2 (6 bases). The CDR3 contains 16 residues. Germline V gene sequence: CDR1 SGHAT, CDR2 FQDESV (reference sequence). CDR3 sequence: CASSLVGGANTGELFF. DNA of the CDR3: TGTGCCAGCAGCTTAGTGGGGGGTGCGAACACTGGGGAACTGTTTTTT. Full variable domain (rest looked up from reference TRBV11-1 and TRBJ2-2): EAEVAQSPRYKITEKSQAVAFWCDPISGHATLYWYRQILGQGPELLVQFQDESVVDDSQLPKDRFSAERLKGVDSTLKIQPAELGDSAMYLCASSLVGGANTGELFFGEGSRLTVL.

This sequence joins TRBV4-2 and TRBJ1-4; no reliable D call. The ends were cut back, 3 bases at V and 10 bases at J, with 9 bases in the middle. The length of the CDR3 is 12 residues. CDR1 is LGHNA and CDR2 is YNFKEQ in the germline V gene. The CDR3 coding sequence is TGTGCCAGCAGCCAGGATAGAGGAAAACTGTTTTTT. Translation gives CASSQDRGKLFF.

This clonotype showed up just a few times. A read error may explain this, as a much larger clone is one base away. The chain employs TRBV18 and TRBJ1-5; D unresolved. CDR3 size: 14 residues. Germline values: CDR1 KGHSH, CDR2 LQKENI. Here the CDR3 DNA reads TGTACCAGCCCTCGGTGGGTTGGCAATCAGCCCCAGCATTTT. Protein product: CTSPRWVGNQPQHF.

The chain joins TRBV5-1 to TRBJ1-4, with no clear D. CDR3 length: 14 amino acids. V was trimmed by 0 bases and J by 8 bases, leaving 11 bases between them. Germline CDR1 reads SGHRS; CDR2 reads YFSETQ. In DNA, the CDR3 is TGCGCCAGCAGCTTGGGGAATATTAACGAAAAACTGTTTTTT. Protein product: CASSLGNINEKLFF. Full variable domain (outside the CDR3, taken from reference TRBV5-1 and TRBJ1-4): KAGVTQTPRYLIKTRGQQVTLSCSPISGHRSVSWYQQTPGQGLQFLFEYFSETQRNKGNFPGRFSGRQFSNSRSEMNVSTLELGDSALYLCASSLGNINEKLFFGSGTQLSVL.

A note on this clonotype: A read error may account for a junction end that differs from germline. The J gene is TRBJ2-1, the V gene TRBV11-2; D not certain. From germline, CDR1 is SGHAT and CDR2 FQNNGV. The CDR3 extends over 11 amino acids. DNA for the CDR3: TGTGCCAGCAGTTTAGATATGGCTCAGTTCTTC. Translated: CASSLDMAQFF. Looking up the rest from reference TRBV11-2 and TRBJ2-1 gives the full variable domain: EAGVAQSPRYKIIEKRQSVAFWCNPISGHATLYWYQQILGQGPKLLIQFQNNGVVDDSQLPKDRFSAERLKGVDSTLKIQPAKLEDSAVYLCASSLDMAQFFGPGTRLTVL.

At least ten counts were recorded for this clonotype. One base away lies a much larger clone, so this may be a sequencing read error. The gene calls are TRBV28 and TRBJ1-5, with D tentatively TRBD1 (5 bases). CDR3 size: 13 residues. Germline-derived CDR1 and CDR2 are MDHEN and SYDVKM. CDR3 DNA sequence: TGTACCAGCAGGGAGGTCCCTAATCAGCCCCAGCATTTT. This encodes CTSREVPNQPQHF. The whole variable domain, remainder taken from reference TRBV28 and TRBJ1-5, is DVKVTQSSRYLVKRTGEKVFLECVQDMDHENMFWYRQDPGLGLRLIYFSYDVKMKEKGDIPEGYSVSREKKERFSLILESASTNQTSMYLCTSREVPNQPQHFGDGTRLSIL.

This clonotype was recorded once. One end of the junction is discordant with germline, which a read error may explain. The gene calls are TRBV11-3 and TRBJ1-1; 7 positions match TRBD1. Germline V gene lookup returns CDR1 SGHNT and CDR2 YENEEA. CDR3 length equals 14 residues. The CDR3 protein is CVSSSGTVNTESFF. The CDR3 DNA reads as TGTGTCAGCAGCTCCGGGACAGTGAACACTGAATCTTTCTTT.

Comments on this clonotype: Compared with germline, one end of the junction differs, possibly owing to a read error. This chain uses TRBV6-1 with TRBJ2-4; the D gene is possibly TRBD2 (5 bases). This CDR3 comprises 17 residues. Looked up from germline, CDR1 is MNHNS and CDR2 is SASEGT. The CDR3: CVTCGRRILVAKNNQYF. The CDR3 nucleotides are TGTGTCACTTGTGGGCGGAGGATCCTGGTAGCCAAAAACAATCAGTACTTC.